This T cell receptor beta chain was found in a study of cytomegalovirus exposure and HLA in healthy donors. Per the germline V gene, CDR1 is SQVTM and CDR2 is ANQGSEA. There are 10 residues in the CDR3. Trimming removed 5 bases from V and 9 bases from J, with 8 bases in between. The PCR had 60 Vbeta and 13 Jbeta primers. The table came from immunoSEQ multiplex PCR; TCRdb's copy has only in-frame clones and leaves some out. The sample has 150,000 to 200,000 clones; roughly 87% are singletons. It was healthy bone marrow donors who served as donors. This sequence was found in a girl under two years old in good health and CMV-seronegative. V gene TRBV29-1 combines with J gene TRBJ2-1; D is undetermined. What was sequenced was PBMCs. The CDR3 DNA follows: TGCAGCGTTCTACAGAGTGAGCAGTTCTTC. Translating it yields CSVLQSEQFF.